These 30 T cell receptor beta chains were sequenced from one sample in a study of shared clonotypes between healthy human individuals. Assay used: immunoSEQ multiplex PCR; TCRdb lists only in-frame clones, some missing. The sample records about 2,100,000 clones, roughly 91% being singletons. CD45RO-negative cells were positively selected for CCR7, leaving out terminally differentiated effector memory CD45RA+ cells. The specimen sequenced was naive CD8+ T cells from PBMCs. These receptors were taken from a young man in good health. Some clones in this sample may be carry-over from other donors' samples.

With respect to this clone: Other DNA sequences of this sample code for an identical CDR3. The V call is TRBV27, the J call TRBJ1-5, with D unclear. Germline CDR1 MNHEY, CDR2 SMNVEV (reference sequence). The V end lost 3 bases, the J end lost 2 bases, and 8 bases lay between the germline ends. The CDR3 extends over 14 amino acids. The CDR3 here is CASSLRQGNQPQHF. CDR3 DNA sequence: TGTGCCAGCAGTTTGCGTCAGGGCAATCAGCCCCAGCATTTT.

This clone was recorded once. This same CDR3 is encoded by further DNA sequences in the sample. The chain joins TRBV9 to TRBJ2-7; D is undetermined. The V gene's germline CDR1 is SGDLS and CDR2 YYNGEE. V was shortened by 0 bases and J by 0 bases, with 4 bases between the two germline ends. This CDR3 has 13 amino acids. The CDR3: CASSVGPSYEQYF. Written as DNA, the CDR3 is TGTGCCAGCAGCGTAGGGCCCTCCTACGAGCAGTACTTC.

This sequence joins TRBV27 and TRBJ1-4; D unresolved. The CDR3 consists of 16 residues. Trimming cost V 6 bases and J 5 bases, with 19 bases left between them. Per the germline V gene, CDR1 is MNHEY and CDR2 is SMNVEV (reference sequence). The DNA of the CDR3 is TGTGCCAGCAGCCCTCTTTATCCCCGATCAAATGAAAAACTGTTTTTT. Translating gives CASSPLYPRSNEKLFF.

This rearrangement joins TRBV7-9 to TRBJ2-7; no definite D call. CDR3 length: 16 amino acids. Trimming took off 5 bases at V and 0 bases at J, with 17 bases between the two ends. Germline V gene sequence: CDR1 SEHNR, CDR2 FQNEAQ (reference sequence). The CDR3 bases are TGTGCCAGCAGCCCCCGGAAGGATCATAGCTCCTACGAGCAGTACTTC. Its translation is CASSPRKDHSSYEQYF.

V and J are TRBV2 and TRBJ1-5; a weak D match, TRBD1 (6 bases). The CDR3 runs to 16 residues. Trimming removed 7 bases from V and 0 bases from J, with 16 bases in between. Germline loops: CDR1 SNHLY, CDR2 FYNNEI. As DNA, the CDR3 is TGTGCCAGCATGAGGGCGACAGGTTATAGCAATCAGCCCCAGCATTTT. Protein sequence: CASMRATGYSNQPQHF. Supplemented by reference TRBV2 and TRBJ1-5, the full variable domain reads EPEVTQTPSHQVTQMGQEVILRCVPISNHLYFYWYRQILGQKVEFLVSFYNNEISEKSEIFDDQFSVERPDGSNFTLKIRSTKLEDSAMYFCASMRATGYSNQPQHFGDGTRLSIL.

V and J are TRBV19 and TRBJ2-3, with a weak D call TRBD2 (5 bases). The germline V gene has CDR1 LNHDA and CDR2 SQIVND (reference sequence). The germline V and J ends were trimmed by 8 bases and 5 bases, with 14 bases remaining between them. The CDR3 covers 13 residues. CDR3 bases: TGTGCCAGTGCGGGCGGAGAAGTAGATACGCAGTATTTT. It codes for CASAGGEVDTQYF.

This clone has only one observation. The chain is built from TRBV11-2 and TRBJ2-1, with no clear D. Deletions cut 5 bases from V and 4 bases from J, with 9 bases between. In germline, CDR1 is SGHAT, CDR2 FQNNGV. This CDR3 contains 13 residues. The CDR3 spells CASSPGMYNEQFF. In nucleotides, the CDR3 is TGTGCCAGCAGCCCAGGAATGTACAATGAGCAGTTCTTC.

For this clone: A much bigger clone sits one base away, suggesting this may be a read error. Distinct nucleotide sequences in the sample also encode this CDR3. The gene calls are TRBV7-3 and TRBJ1-1; D remains unclear. Trimming removed 2 bases at V and 1 base at J, with 5 bases between. Germline CDR1 is SGHTA and CDR2 is FQGTGA. This CDR3 spans 13 amino acids. The CDR3 loop is CASSLVGNTEAFF. CDR3 coding DNA: TGTGCCAGCAGCTTAGTGGGGAACACTGAAGCTTTCTTT.

The CDR3 region is CASSYGTGAGAIQYF. CDR3 in DNA: TGTGCCAGCAGCTACGGGACAGGGGCAGGGGCCATTCAGTACTTC. This chain joins TRBV9 and TRBJ2-4; 10 bases match TRBD1. This CDR3 has 15 residues. V was clipped by 4 bases and J by 9 bases; unmatched bases: 10. CDR1 SGDLS and CDR2 YYNGEE come from the germline V gene.

The gene calls are TRBV28 and TRBJ2-7; no clear D gene. V lost 3 bases and J 0 bases, leaving 9 bases between the germline ends. Per germline, CDR1 MDHEN and CDR2 SYDVKM. This CDR3 spans 14 amino acids. The CDR3 is CASSFARASYEQYF. The CDR3 bases are TGTGCCAGCAGTTTTGCCAGAGCCTCCTACGAGCAGTACTTC.

This chain uses TRBV10-1 with TRBJ2-5, with 11 positions matching TRBD2. The CDR3 loop spans 17 amino acids. The V and J ends lost 5 bases and 4 bases, in that order; junction bases with no gene match: 12. Germline CDR1 WNHNN, CDR2 SYGVQD (reference sequence). For the CDR3, the DNA is TGCGCCAGCAGTCCCGGGACTAGCGGTCTACTGGGAGAGACCCAGTACTTC. Translated: CASSPGTSGLLGETQYF.

V is TRBV9 and J is TRBJ2-3, with a tentative D call TRBD2 (6 bases). The V end lost 4 bases, the J end lost 4 bases, and 16 bases lay between the germline ends. CDR1 is SGDLS, CDR2 YYNGEE, per germline. The CDR3 length is 15 residues. The CDR3 reads CASSPMVVAADTQYF. DNA of the CDR3: TGTGCCAGCAGCCCCATGGTGGTAGCGGCAGATACGCAGTATTTT.

The rearrangement uses TRBV5-6 and TRBJ1-2, with TRBD1 as a possible D gene (5 bases). The V end was cut by 4 bases, the J end by 4 bases, with 20 bases between. The CDR3 is 16 amino acids. The germline V gene encodes CDR1 SGHDT and CDR2 YYEEEE. The CDR3 sequence: CASSTPEGPEPYGYTF. Written as DNA, the CDR3 is TGTGCCAGCAGCACCCCGGAGGGGCCTGAACCCTATGGCTACACCTTC.

DNA of the CDR3: TGTGCCAGCAGATCCGGGACATTCCCCTACAATGAGCAGTTCTTC. It encodes CASRSGTFPYNEQFF. The V gene is TRBV27, the J gene TRBJ2-1; D is possibly TRBD1 (6 bases). CDR1 MNHEY and CDR2 SMNVEV come from the germline V gene (reference sequence). The CDR3 runs to 15 residues. The germline V and J ends were trimmed by 6 bases and 2 bases, with 14 bases remaining between them.

This chain joins TRBV5-4 and TRBJ2-4; D not resolved. The germline CDR1 and CDR2 sequences are SGHNT and YYREEE (reference sequence). V lost 4 bases and J 5 bases, leaving 10 bases between the germline ends. This CDR3 comprises 13 residues. DNA for the CDR3: TGTGCCAGCAGCCGCCTCGGAGAAAACATTCAGTACTTC. Amino acid sequence: CASSRLGENIQYF.

Note on this clone: Other DNA sequences in the same sample also yield this CDR3. The chain is built from TRBV9 and TRBJ2-7; possible D gene TRBD1, 6 bases. The CDR3 covers 15 residues. Trimming took 0 bases from V and 0 from J, leaving 10 bases between them. Germline CDR1 SGDLS, CDR2 YYNGEE. The CDR3 here is CASSVGQASSYEQYF. The CDR3 DNA is TGTGCCAGCAGCGTAGGACAGGCAAGCTCCTACGAGCAGTACTTC.

This CDR3 is CASSLRGTEAFF. CDR3 nucleotides: TGTGCCAGCAGCTTGAGGGGCACTGAAGCTTTCTTT. The rearrangement joins TRBV5-7 to TRBJ1-1; possible D gene TRBD1, 5 bases. TRBV5-7 is filed as an ORF, its function uncertain. Trimming took off 1 base at V and 4 bases at J, with 5 bases between the two ends. The CDR3 extends over 12 amino acids.

CDR3 protein: CASSPLGEGAEKLFF. The CDR3 DNA is TGTGCCAGCAGTCCCCTCGGTGAGGGGGCTGAAAAACTGTTTTTT. The chain couples TRBV28 to TRBJ1-4, with TRBD1 identical over 7 bases. Germline lookup yields CDR1 MDHEN and CDR2 SYDVKM. The trim removed 5 bases at V and 7 bases at J, leaving 10 bases unmatched. The CDR3 length is 15 residues.

V gene TRBV4-3 combines with J gene TRBJ2-1; the D is unclear. The CDR3 is 14 amino acids. V lost 1 base and J 0 bases, leaving 4 bases between the germline ends. The germline gives CDR1 LGHNA, CDR2 YSLEER. CDR3 in amino acids: CASSQADSYNEQFF. As DNA, the CDR3 is TGCGCCAGCAGCCAAGCCGACTCCTACAATGAGCAGTTCTTC.

This clone showed up just once. The chain joins TRBV6-5 to TRBJ2-1; D is uncertain. Per the germline V gene, CDR1 is MNHEY and CDR2 is SVGAGI. The germline V and J ends were trimmed by 0 bases and 8 bases, with 11 bases remaining between them. The CDR3 totals 14 residues. CDR3 nucleotides: TGTGCCAGCAGTTACTCGAAGGCAGACGATGAGCAGTTCTTC. Translating it yields CASSYSKADDEQFF.

The chain joins TRBV11-3 to TRBJ2-1, with D maybe TRBD2 (5 bases). V lost 1 base and J 7 bases, leaving 17 bases between the germline ends. The CDR3 extends over 16 amino acids. From germline, CDR1 is SGHNT and CDR2 YENEEA. CDR3 loop: CASSLGTGKFKNEQFF. The CDR3 DNA reads as TGTGCCAGCAGCTTAGGTACGGGAAAATTCAAGAATGAGCAGTTCTTC. Using reference TRBV11-3 and TRBJ2-1 for the parts outside the CDR3, the full variable domain is EAGVVQSPRYKIIEKKQPVAFWCNPISGHNTLYWYLQNLGQGPELLIRYENEEAVDDSQLPKDRFSAERLKGVDSTLKIQPAELGDSAVYLCASSLGTGKFKNEQFFGPGTRLTVL.

This rearrangement joins TRBV7-9 to TRBJ2-1; D is possibly TRBD1 or TRBD2 (6 bases each). Trimming took off 6 bases at V and 10 bases at J, with 10 bases between the two ends. The V gene's germline CDR1 is SEHNR and CDR2 FQNEAQ (reference sequence). The CDR3 is made up of 11 amino acids. DNA for the CDR3: TGTGCCAGCAGGGGGGGCTGGGAGCAGTTCTTC. This sequence encodes CASRGGWEQFF.

The chain couples TRBV5-1 to TRBJ1-1; a weak D match, TRBD1 (5 bases). Germline assignment: CDR1 SGHRS and CDR2 YFSETQ. Trimming took off 0 bases at V and 1 base at J, with 10 bases between the two ends. The CDR3 is 15 residues long. CDR3 loop: CASSLALGQNTEAFF. The DNA of the CDR3 is TGCGCCAGCAGCTTGGCGCTCGGACAGAACACTGAAGCTTTCTTT.

The J gene is TRBJ2-1, the V gene TRBV7-9; D may be TRBD2 (7 bases). The V and J ends lost 5 bases and 3 bases respectively, with 20 bases between them. From germline, CDR1 is SEHNR and CDR2 FQNEAQ (reference sequence). The CDR3 covers 17 residues. This chain's CDR3 is CASSPPRGGSDYNEQFF. CDR3 DNA sequence: TGTGCCAGCAGCCCTCCCAGGGGCGGGAGTGACTACAATGAGCAGTTCTTC. Full variable domain (missing parts from reference TRBV7-9 and TRBJ2-1): DTGVSQNPRHKITKRGQNVTFRCDPISEHNRLYWYRQTLGQGPEFLTYFQNEAQLEKSRLLSDRFSAERPKGSFSTLEIQRTEQGDSAMYLCASSPPRGGSDYNEQFFGPGTRLTVL.

V is TRBV5-1 and J is TRBJ2-7, with 9 nucleotides matching TRBD1. This CDR3 is 15 amino acids long. Germline CDR1 SGHRS, CDR2 YFSETQ. V shed 4 bases, J shed 2 bases, and the junction held 7 bases outside the gene matches. CDR3: CASSDPGQGTYEQYF. DNA of the CDR3: TGCGCCAGCAGCGACCCGGGACAGGGAACCTACGAGCAGTACTTC.

The rearrangement joins TRBV25-1 to TRBJ2-2; 7 bases align to TRBD1. With V trimmed by 4 bases and J by 3 bases, 11 bases remained unmatched. The CDR3 loop spans 17 amino acids. Germline V gives CDR1 MGHDK, CDR2 SYGVNS. CDR3 DNA sequence: TGTGCCAGCAGTGGCCACCCCGGGACAGAGTACACCGGGGAGCTGTTTTTT. Its translation: CASSGHPGTEYTGELFF.

The rearrangement links TRBV5-1 to TRBJ1-2; D may be TRBD1 (6 bases). Trimming took 0 bases from V and 0 from J, leaving 12 bases between them. There are 16 residues in the CDR3. Per the germline V gene, CDR1 is SGHRS and CDR2 is YFSETQ. The CDR3 DNA follows: TGCGCCAGCAGCTTGGCCAGGGGCCAATCTAACTATGGCTACACCTTC. As protein: CASSLARGQSNYGYTF.

The J gene is TRBJ1-5, the V gene TRBV28; D gene ambiguous. Trimming removed 3 bases at V and 4 bases at J, with 13 bases between. The CDR3 loop spans 15 amino acids. Germline V gives CDR1 MDHEN, CDR2 SYDVKM. In DNA form, the CDR3 reads TGTGCCAGCAGTTTGCCCGGATACCCAAATCAGCCCCAGCATTTT. Amino acid sequence: CASSLPGYPNQPQHF.

V is TRBV28 and J is TRBJ2-5, with 7 bases identical to TRBD2. The V segment lost 11 bases and the J segment 4 bases; nucleotides outside the gene matches: 4. Germline V CDR1 and CDR2: MDHEN, SYDVKM. The CDR3 sequence is 11 residues long. The CDR3, as DNA: TGTGCCGGGGGGGTCGGAGAGACCCAGTACTTC. It encodes CAGGVGETQYF.

Details on this clone: Different DNA sequences within this sample yield the same CDR3. The chain uses TRBV7-9 and TRBJ2-7, with D perhaps TRBD1 (5 bases). The germline V gene has CDR1 SEHNR and CDR2 FQNEAQ (reference sequence). V was trimmed by 5 bases and J by 2 bases, leaving 10 bases between them. This CDR3 has 13 amino acids. CDR3 sequence: CASSLGPPYEQYF. CDR3 DNA: TGTGCCAGCAGCCTGGGGCCCCCCTACGAGCAGTACTTC.